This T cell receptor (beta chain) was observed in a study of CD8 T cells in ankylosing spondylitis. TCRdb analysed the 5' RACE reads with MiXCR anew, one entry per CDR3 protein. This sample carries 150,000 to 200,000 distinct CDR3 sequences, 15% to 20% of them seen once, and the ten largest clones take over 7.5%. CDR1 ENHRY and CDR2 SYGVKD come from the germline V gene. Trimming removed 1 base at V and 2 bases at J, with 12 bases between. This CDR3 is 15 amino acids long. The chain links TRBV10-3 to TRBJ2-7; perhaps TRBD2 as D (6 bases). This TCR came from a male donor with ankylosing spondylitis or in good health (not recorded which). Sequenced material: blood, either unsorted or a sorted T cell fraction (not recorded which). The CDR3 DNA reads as TGTGCCATCAGTGAGTTCGGGCGGGGACCCTACGAGCAGTACTTC. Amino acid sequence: CAISEFGRGPYEQYF.